This TCR beta chain is from a study of identical twins. The study's findings and limits: Models underpredicted monozygotic twin sharing of out-of-frame TCR alpha.

MiXCR, run by TCRdb on the 5' RACE reads, gives a single entry per CDR3 protein. The repertoire holds nearly 900,000 distinct CDR3 sequences, with roughly an eighth as singletons. V lost 5 bases and J 9 bases, leaving 13 bases between the germline ends. Germline V gene sequence: CDR1 DFQATT, CDR2 SNEGSKA (reference sequence). The CDR3 extends over 11 amino acids. A word on this clonotype: The antigen is not known.

The same sample was also studied in work on yellow fever vaccine responses in identical twins.

This TCR was recovered from a woman between 18 and 29 years old in good health. Material for sequencing was PBMCs. J is TRBJ2-5 and V is TRBV20-1; D unclear. The CDR3 loop is CSAGPLGAQYF. For the CDR3, the DNA is TGCAGTGCTGGACCTTTAGGTGCCCAGTACTTC.